Presented here are 2 T cell receptor beta chains from one specimen sequenced in a study of blood T cell repertoires in COVID-19. TCRdb keeps only in-frame clones here, not all; method: immunoSEQ multiplex PCR. The data hold approximately 77,000 clones, with 80% observed a single time. Sequencing was carried out using peripheral blood. These receptor sequences come from a woman between 70 and 85 years old with acute or convalescent COVID-19.

The chain joins TRBV15 to TRBJ2-5, with a tentative D call TRBD2 (6 bases). There are 16 residues in the CDR3. Germline CDR1 and CDR2: LNHNV and YYDKDF (reference sequence). V lost 5 bases, J lost 1 base, and 17 bases lay in between. DNA of the CDR3: TGTGCCACCAGCCAAACCATTACTAGCTTCCAAGAGACCCAGTACTTC. As protein: CATSQTITSFQETQYF.

The chain carries TRBV19 and TRBJ1-2; D unresolved. This CDR3 has 17 residues. Trimming stripped 5 bases from V and 2 bases from J, with 21 bases between. Germline V lookup: CDR1 LNHDA, CDR2 SQIVND (reference sequence). CDR3 in DNA: TGTGCCAGTAGTGAATCGGTAACATCGGGATTAAACTATGGCTACACCTTC. Protein sequence: CASSESVTSGLNYGYTF.